This TCR beta chain was sequenced for a study of blood T cell repertoires in COVID-19. Study-wide background: COVID-19 samples from acute and convalescent phases originated in the United States, Italy and Spain.

Data came from immunoSEQ multiplex PCR; TCRdb stores just in-frame clones and leaves some out. This sample carries roughly 300,000 clones, 85% of them seen once, and the ten largest clones take 2% to 3%. Participant ages covered roughly 18 to 89 years across 24 US areas. Cohort placement rested on clinical history that participants reported themselves. Recovery meant two consecutive negative NP/OP PCR tests, professional clearance, or resolved symptoms. The receptor was derived from a woman aged 45 to 65 who had recovered from COVID-19. The sequencing sample was made of PBMCs or T cells enriched from blood (not recorded which).

The CDR3: CASSPPDYYEQYF. The CDR3 DNA is TGTGCCAGCAGCCCACCGGACTACTACGAGCAGTACTTC. The V and J genes are TRBV4-2 and TRBJ2-7, with TRBD2 as a possible D gene (6 bases). Trimming took off 4 bases at V and 3 bases at J, with 10 bases between the two ends. The germline gives CDR1 LGHNA, CDR2 YNFKEQ. The CDR3 extends over 13 amino acids.